This passage covers 22 T cell receptor beta chains from one sample sequenced in a study of blood T cell repertoires in COVID-19 (dated by TCRdb to 2020 to 2022). Libraries were made using the immunoSEQ multiplex PCR assay. The clones in this table, taken by TCRdb from immuneACCESS, are in-frame only. Not every clone is retained; where verified, under half of the shortfall comes from an unresolved V gene, and the cause of the rest is unknown. In all, the sample holds around 94,000 clones, and 65% to 90% of those were seen once. The top ten clonotypes cover over 1.5% of the sample. Material for sequencing was peripheral blood. The receptors here all came from a man older than 75 with acute or convalescent COVID-19.

V usage is TRBV9 and J usage is TRBJ2-7, with TRBD2 as a possible D gene (6 bases). The germline CDR1 and CDR2 sequences are SGDLS and YYNGEE. V lost 0 bases and J lost 0, with 16 bases in between. The CDR3 totals 17 residues. The CDR3 reads CASSVGPGTGPSYEQYF. The CDR3 region has the DNA TGTGCCAGCAGCGTAGGGCCCGGGACTGGGCCCTCCTACGAGCAGTACTTC.

The V call is TRBV4-1, the J call TRBJ2-2, with TRBD1 matching over 7 bases. J gave up 1 base and V 3 bases, and 2 bases lay outside the gene matches. This CDR3 has 15 residues. The V gene's germline CDR1 is MGHRA and CDR2 YSYEKL. This CDR3 reads CASSQRTGNTGELFF. CDR3 DNA: TGCGCCAGCAGCCAGCGGACAGGGAACACCGGGGAGCTGTTTTTT.

The chain couples TRBV7-9 to TRBJ2-5; possible D gene TRBD2, 6 bases. Germline-derived CDR1 and CDR2 are SEHNR and FQNEAQ (reference sequence). The CDR3 loop spans 13 amino acids. V lost 5 bases and J 2 bases, leaving 9 bases between the germline ends. The DNA for the CDR3 is TGTGCCAGCAGCCCCGGGAGTCAAGAGACCCAGTACTTC. Translated, it gives CASSPGSQETQYF.

In this sample, this clone turned up a few times. The rearrangement uses TRBV19 and TRBJ1-5; D possibly corresponds to TRBD1 (5 bases). The CDR3 length is 15 residues. V was clipped by 7 bases and J by 7 bases, with 20 bases between them. Germline lookup yields CDR1 LNHDA and CDR2 SQIVND (reference sequence). Here the CDR3 DNA reads TGTGCCAGTATGCCTTCGACAGACATCTACCAGCCCCAGCATTTT. It specifies CASMPSTDIYQPQHF.

Written as DNA, the CDR3 is TGTGCCAGCAGCCCCCTGGGAGGGGTGAACACTGAAGCTTTCTTT. Translated: CASSPLGGVNTEAFF. The chain employs TRBV7-9 and TRBJ1-1; perhaps TRBD1 as D (5 bases). The V gene lost 5 bases and the J gene lost 0 bases, with 13 bases spanning the gap. Germline CDR1 and CDR2: SEHNR and FQNEAQ (reference sequence). The CDR3 is 15 amino acids.

The CDR3: CSASTGGPGELFF. CDR3 DNA sequence: TGCAGCGCTTCGACAGGGGGCCCCGGGGAGCTGTTTTTT. V is TRBV29-1 and J is TRBJ2-2, with 10 bases identical to TRBD1. CDR3 length equals 13 residues. Germline CDR1 is SQVTM and CDR2 is ANQGSEA. Germline trimming cut 7 bases from V and 6 bases from J; bases unmatched to any gene: 5.

The CDR3 nucleotides are TGTGCCAGCAGTTCAGGATTTAGCGAGCAGTACTTC. It yields the protein CASSSGFSEQYF. The chain has TRBV11-1 and TRBJ2-7; D is ambiguous. Germline V gene lookup returns CDR1 SGHAT and CDR2 FQDESV (reference sequence). V dropped 6 bases and J dropped 6 bases, with 12 bases sitting between them. This CDR3 spans 12 amino acids.

The table lists this clone with a count of one. The rearrangement joins TRBV15 to TRBJ2-7; D might be TRBD2 (6 bases). The germline V gene encodes CDR1 LNHNV and CDR2 YYDKDF (reference sequence). V lost 3 bases and J 5 bases, leaving 17 bases between the germline ends. This CDR3 has 15 amino acids. Here the CDR3 DNA reads TGTGCCACCAGCAGGGACCGACGGCGGGGCCACGAGCAGTACTTC. It specifies CATSRDRRRGHEQYF.

The rearrangement links TRBV18 to TRBJ1-2; no definite D call. The CDR3 is made up of 13 amino acids. Germline loops: CDR1 KGHSH, CDR2 LQKENI. With 2 bases removed from V and 7 bases from J, the gap between germline ends came to 11 bases. The CDR3 spells CASSPVREGGYTF. The DNA of the CDR3 is TGTGCCAGCTCACCAGTCCGGGAAGGTGGCTACACCTTC.

The chain recombines TRBV19 with TRBJ2-7, with 7 bases identical to TRBD1. Trimming cost V 7 bases and J 7 bases; bases outside gene matches: 13. From germline, CDR1 is LNHDA and CDR2 SQIVND (reference sequence). This CDR3 has 14 amino acids. The CDR3 nucleotides are TGTGCCAGTACTATGTCCCGGGACAGAGGGGAGCAGTACTTC. It translates to CASTMSRDRGEQYF.

The chain has TRBV10-3 and TRBJ2-5; D gene unclear. Germline CDR1 ENHRY, CDR2 SYGVKD. V was trimmed by 3 bases and J by 7 bases, leaving 12 bases between them. The CDR3 is made up of 13 amino acids. CDR3 in DNA: TGTGCCATCAGTGATGGCCCGCCTTGGACCCAGTACTTC. This translates into CAISDGPPWTQYF.

V usage is TRBV7-9 and J usage is TRBJ1-2; no clear D gene. V lost 1 base and J 7 bases, leaving 19 bases between the germline ends. Per germline, CDR1 SEHNR and CDR2 FQNEAQ (reference sequence). The CDR3 has 16 residues. The CDR3 reads CASSLEAGLSSAGYTF. CDR3 DNA: TGTGCCAGCAGCTTAGAGGCAGGTCTCTCCTCGGCTGGCTACACCTTC.

This chain uses TRBV4-1 with TRBJ1-2; a weak D match, TRBD1 (5 bases). V was trimmed by 4 bases and J by 1 base, leaving 19 bases between them. Germline V gene data show CDR1 as MGHRA and CDR2 as YSYEKL. This CDR3 is built from 17 residues. CDR3 protein: CASSPRGTSELNYGYTF. In nucleotides, the CDR3 is TGCGCCAGCAGCCCTCGTGGGACTTCAGAGCTTAACTATGGCTACACCTTC.

The gene calls are TRBV7-9 and TRBJ2-7; 7 nucleotides line up with TRBD2. This CDR3 is 15 amino acids long. The V segment lost 1 base and the J segment 4 bases; nucleotides outside the gene matches: 7. Germline V gene data show CDR1 as SEHNR and CDR2 as FQNEAQ (reference sequence). The CDR3 DNA reads as TGTGCCAGCAGCTTAGGGACTAGAGTAAATTACGAGCAGTACTTC. Residues: CASSLGTRVNYEQYF.

The V gene is TRBV10-3, the J gene TRBJ2-1; 8 nucleotides agree with TRBD2. V was pared by 7 bases and J by 6 bases, with 8 bases of the junction left unmatched. This CDR3 region has 14 residues. Germline CDR1 and CDR2: ENHRY and SYGVKD. The DNA of the CDR3 is TGTGCCATCAAAGGAACGGGAGGGCCCAATGAGCAGTTCTTC. Protein: CAIKGTGGPNEQFF.

The chain combines TRBV6-5 with TRBJ1-6; 7 positions agree with TRBD1. This CDR3 spans 14 amino acids. Losses at the gene ends were 11 bases for V and 0 bases for J; bases not matched to a gene: 4. The germline V gene encodes CDR1 MNHEY and CDR2 SVGAGI. The CDR3 DNA sequence: TGTGCCTCCCAGGGGGGCTCCTATAATTCACCCCTCCACTTT. Protein sequence: CASQGGSYNSPLHF.

The chain employs TRBV10-2 and TRBJ1-6; D may be TRBD1 (5 bases). The CDR3 is made up of 18 amino acids. Trimming took off 0 bases at V and 7 bases at J, with 19 bases between the two ends. Germline loops: CDR1 WSHSY, CDR2 SAAADI. The CDR3 coding sequence is TGCGCCAGCAGTGAGTCGAGATGGGGGGGTGTATTGAATTCACCCCTCCACTTT. It translates to CASSESRWGGVLNSPLHF.

A remark on this clone: Within the sample, other DNA sequences also encode this same CDR3. This chain uses TRBV28 with TRBJ2-3; no clear D gene. Per germline, CDR1 MDHEN and CDR2 SYDVKM. The CDR3 loop spans 11 amino acids. Trimming stripped 5 bases from V and 3 bases from J, with 3 bases between. CDR3 region: CASSLTDTQYF. CDR3 coding DNA: TGTGCCAGCAGTCTTACAGATACGCAGTATTTT. Variable domain in full (rest from reference TRBV28 and TRBJ2-3): DVKVTQSSRYLVKRTGEKVFLECVQDMDHENMFWYRQDPGLGLRLIYFSYDVKMKEKGDIPEGYSVSREKKERFSLILESASTNQTSMYLCASSLTDTQYFGPGTRLTVL.

The gene calls are TRBV18 and TRBJ1-5; a possible D gene is TRBD1 (5 bases). The germline V gene has CDR1 KGHSH and CDR2 LQKENI. Deletions cut 3 bases from V and 7 bases from J, with 22 bases between. The CDR3 loop spans 17 amino acids. The CDR3 is CASSPGPGLRVKQPQHF. The CDR3 DNA reads TGTGCCAGCTCACCGGGGCCAGGGCTTCGGGTAAAGCAGCCCCAGCATTTT.

This chain connects TRBV4-3 to TRBJ2-3; D perhaps matches TRBD2 (6 bases). This CDR3 spans 18 amino acids. In germline, CDR1 is LGHNA, CDR2 YSLEER. Trimming removed 0 bases at V and 6 bases at J, with 22 bases between. The CDR3 sequence is CASSQDWGGEDQQDTQYF. The CDR3 DNA sequence: TGCGCCAGCAGCCAAGATTGGGGAGGTGAGGACCAACAGGATACGCAGTATTTT.

The chain joins TRBV19 to TRBJ2-5; 9 bases are a match to TRBD1. The germline gives CDR1 LNHDA, CDR2 SQIVND (reference sequence). This CDR3 has 16 residues. V was clipped by 7 bases and J by 1 base; unmatched bases: 10. The chain's CDR3 is CASTSSGTGRQETQYF. The CDR3 region has the DNA TGTGCCAGTACCTCTTCCGGGACAGGGCGCCAAGAGACCCAGTACTTC.

CDR3 in DNA: TGTGCCAGCAGCCAAAATGGAGAGGTCGGCACTAATGAAAAACTGTTTTTT. It encodes CASSQNGEVGTNEKLFF. This rearrangement joins TRBV4-2 to TRBJ1-4; D ambiguous. Germline CDR1 is LGHNA and CDR2 is YNFKEQ. This CDR3 has 17 residues. V lost 2 bases and J 2 bases, leaving 15 bases between the germline ends.